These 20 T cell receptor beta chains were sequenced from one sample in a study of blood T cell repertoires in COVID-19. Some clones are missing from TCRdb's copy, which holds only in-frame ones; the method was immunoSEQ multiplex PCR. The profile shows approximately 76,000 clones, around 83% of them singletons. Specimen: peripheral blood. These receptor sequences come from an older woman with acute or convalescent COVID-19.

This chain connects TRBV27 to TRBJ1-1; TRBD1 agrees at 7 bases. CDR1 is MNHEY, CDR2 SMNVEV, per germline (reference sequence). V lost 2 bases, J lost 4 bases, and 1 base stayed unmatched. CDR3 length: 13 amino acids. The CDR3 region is CASSLTGATEAFF. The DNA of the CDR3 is TGTGCCAGCAGTTTAACAGGGGCCACTGAAGCTTTCTTT.

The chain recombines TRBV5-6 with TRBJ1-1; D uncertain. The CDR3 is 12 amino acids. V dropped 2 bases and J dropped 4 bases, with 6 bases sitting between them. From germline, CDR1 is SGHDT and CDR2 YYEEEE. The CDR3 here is CASSFSGTEAFF. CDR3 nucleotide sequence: TGTGCCAGCAGCTTCAGTGGCACTGAAGCTTTCTTT.

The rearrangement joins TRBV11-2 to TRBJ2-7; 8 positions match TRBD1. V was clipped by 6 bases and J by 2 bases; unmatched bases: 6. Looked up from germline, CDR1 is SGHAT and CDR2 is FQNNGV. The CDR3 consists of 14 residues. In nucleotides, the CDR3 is TGTGCCAGCAGTCTTGGACAGGGACCCTACGAGCAGTACTTC. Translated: CASSLGQGPYEQYF.

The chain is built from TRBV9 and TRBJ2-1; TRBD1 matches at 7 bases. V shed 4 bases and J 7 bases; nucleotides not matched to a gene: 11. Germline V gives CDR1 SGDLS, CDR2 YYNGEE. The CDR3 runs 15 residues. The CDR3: CASSSHEGARNEQFF. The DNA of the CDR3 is TGTGCCAGCAGCTCCCACGAGGGGGCTAGAAATGAGCAGTTCTTC.

CDR3 coding DNA: TGTGCCAGCAGGGCGGGGTTGAATTCACCCCTCCACTTT. This gives the protein CASRAGLNSPLHF. J is TRBJ1-6 and V is TRBV25-1; D ambiguous. The CDR3 consists of 13 residues. Trimming removed 6 bases from V and 7 bases from J, with 10 bases in between. Looked up from germline, CDR1 is MGHDK and CDR2 is SYGVNS.

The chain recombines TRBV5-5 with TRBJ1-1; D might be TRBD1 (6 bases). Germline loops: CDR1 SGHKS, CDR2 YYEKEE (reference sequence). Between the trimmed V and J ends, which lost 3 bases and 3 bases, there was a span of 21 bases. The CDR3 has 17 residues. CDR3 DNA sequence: TGTGCCAGCAGCTCAACCACAGGGCCGGGGTGGGACACTGAAGCTTTCTTT. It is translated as CASSSTTGPGWDTEAFF.

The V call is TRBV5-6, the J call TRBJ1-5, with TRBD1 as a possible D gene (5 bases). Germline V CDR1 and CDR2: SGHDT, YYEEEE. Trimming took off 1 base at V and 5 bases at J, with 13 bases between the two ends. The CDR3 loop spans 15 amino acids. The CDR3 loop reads CASSLSGQGDQPQHF. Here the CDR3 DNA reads TGTGCCAGCAGCTTGAGCGGGCAGGGCGATCAGCCCCAGCATTTT.

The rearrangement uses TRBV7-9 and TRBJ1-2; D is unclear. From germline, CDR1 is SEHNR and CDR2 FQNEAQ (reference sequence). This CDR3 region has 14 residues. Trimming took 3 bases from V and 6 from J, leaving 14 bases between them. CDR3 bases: TGTGCCAGCAGCTTTGAGGCCGGCTGGGATGGCTACACCTTC. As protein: CASSFEAGWDGYTF. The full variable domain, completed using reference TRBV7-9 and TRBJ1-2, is DTGVSQNPRHKITKRGQNVTFRCDPISEHNRLYWYRQTLGQGPEFLTYFQNEAQLEKSRLLSDRFSAERPKGSFSTLEIQRTEQGDSAMYLCASSFEAGWDGYTFGSGTRLTVV.

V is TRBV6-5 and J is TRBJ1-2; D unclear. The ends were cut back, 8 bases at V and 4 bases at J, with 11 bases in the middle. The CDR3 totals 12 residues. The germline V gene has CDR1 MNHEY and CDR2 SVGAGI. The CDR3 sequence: CASRSSVYGYTF. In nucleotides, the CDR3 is TGTGCCAGCCGATCATCGGTCTATGGCTACACCTTC.

The CDR3 here is CASSIGDEQYF. The CDR3 DNA reads as TGCGCCAGCAGCATCGGGGACGAGCAGTACTTC. V and J are TRBV5-1 and TRBJ2-7; D is possibly TRBD2 (5 bases). Germline CDR1 and CDR2: SGHRS and YFSETQ. V was cut by 4 bases and J by 5 bases, with 7 bases left in between. CDR3 length: 11 amino acids.

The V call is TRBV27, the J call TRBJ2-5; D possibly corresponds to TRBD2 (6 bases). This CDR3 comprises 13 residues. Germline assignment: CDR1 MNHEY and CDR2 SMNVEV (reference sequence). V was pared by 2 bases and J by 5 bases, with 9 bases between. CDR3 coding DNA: TGTGCCAGCAGTTTACTTCGGGGGGAGACCCAGTACTTC. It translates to CASSLLRGETQYF.

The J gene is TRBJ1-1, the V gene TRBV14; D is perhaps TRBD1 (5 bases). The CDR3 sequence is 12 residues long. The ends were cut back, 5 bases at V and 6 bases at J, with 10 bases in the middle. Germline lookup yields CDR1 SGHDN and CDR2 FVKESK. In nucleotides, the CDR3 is TGTGCCAGCAGCTCCAGGGTATCTGAAGCTTTCTTT. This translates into CASSSRVSEAFF. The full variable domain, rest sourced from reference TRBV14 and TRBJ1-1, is EAGVTQFPSHSVIEKGQTVTLRCDPISGHDNLYWYRRVMGKEIKFLLHFVKESKQDESGMPNNRFLAERTGGTYSTLKVQPAELEDSGVYFCASSSRVSEAFFGQGTRLTVV.

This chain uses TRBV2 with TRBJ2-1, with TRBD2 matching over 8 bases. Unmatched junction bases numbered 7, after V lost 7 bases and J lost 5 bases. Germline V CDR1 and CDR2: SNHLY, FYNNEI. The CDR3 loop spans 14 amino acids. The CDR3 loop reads CASTSGGPNNEQFF. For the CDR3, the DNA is TGTGCCAGCACGAGCGGGGGACCTAACAATGAGCAGTTCTTC.

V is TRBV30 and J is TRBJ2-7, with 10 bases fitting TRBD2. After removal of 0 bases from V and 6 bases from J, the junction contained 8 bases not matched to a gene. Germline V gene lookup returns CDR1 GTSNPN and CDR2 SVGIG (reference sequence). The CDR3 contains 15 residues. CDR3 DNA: TGTGCCTGGAGTGTACAGGGTAGCGGGGGGAGCGAGCAGTACTTC. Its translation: CAWSVQGSGGSEQYF.

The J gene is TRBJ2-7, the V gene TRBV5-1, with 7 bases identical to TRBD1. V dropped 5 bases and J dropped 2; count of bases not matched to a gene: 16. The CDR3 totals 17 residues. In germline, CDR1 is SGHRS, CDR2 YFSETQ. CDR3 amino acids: CASSRAFQQGNAYEQYF. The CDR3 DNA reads TGCGCCAGCAGTAGAGCCTTCCAACAGGGGAACGCCTACGAGCAGTACTTC.

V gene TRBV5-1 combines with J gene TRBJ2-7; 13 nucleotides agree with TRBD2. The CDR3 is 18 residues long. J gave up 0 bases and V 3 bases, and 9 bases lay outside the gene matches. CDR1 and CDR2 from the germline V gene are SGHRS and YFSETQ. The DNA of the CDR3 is TGCGCCAGCAGCTACTGGACTAGCGGGGGCGCCATCTCCTACGAGCAGTACTTC. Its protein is CASSYWTSGGAISYEQYF.

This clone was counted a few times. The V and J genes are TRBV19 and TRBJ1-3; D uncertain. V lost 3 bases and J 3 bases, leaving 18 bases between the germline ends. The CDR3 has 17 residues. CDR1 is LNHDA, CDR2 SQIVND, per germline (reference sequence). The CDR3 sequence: CASSIALAELHGNTIYF. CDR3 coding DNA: TGTGCCAGTAGTATTGCGCTAGCAGAGCTCCATGGAAACACCATATATTTT.

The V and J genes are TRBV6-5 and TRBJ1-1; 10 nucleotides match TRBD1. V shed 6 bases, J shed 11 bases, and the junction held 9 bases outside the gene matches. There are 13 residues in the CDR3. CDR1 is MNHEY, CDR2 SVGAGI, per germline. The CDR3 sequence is CASRPDRGRWAFF. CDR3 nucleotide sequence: TGTGCCAGCAGGCCCGACAGGGGGCGGTGGGCTTTCTTT.

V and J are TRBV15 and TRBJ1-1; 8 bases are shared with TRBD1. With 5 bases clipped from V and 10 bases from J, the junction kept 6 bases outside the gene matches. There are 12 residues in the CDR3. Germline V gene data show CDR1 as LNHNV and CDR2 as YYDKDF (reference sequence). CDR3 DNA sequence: TGTGCCACCAGCCACCAACAGGGGGGAGCTTTCTTT. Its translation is CATSHQQGGAFF.

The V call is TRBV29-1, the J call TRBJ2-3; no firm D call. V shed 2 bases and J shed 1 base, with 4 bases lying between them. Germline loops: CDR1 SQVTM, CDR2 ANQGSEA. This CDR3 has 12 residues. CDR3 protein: CSVERGTDTQYF. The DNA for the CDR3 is TGCAGCGTTGAACGAGGCACAGATACGCAGTATTTT.